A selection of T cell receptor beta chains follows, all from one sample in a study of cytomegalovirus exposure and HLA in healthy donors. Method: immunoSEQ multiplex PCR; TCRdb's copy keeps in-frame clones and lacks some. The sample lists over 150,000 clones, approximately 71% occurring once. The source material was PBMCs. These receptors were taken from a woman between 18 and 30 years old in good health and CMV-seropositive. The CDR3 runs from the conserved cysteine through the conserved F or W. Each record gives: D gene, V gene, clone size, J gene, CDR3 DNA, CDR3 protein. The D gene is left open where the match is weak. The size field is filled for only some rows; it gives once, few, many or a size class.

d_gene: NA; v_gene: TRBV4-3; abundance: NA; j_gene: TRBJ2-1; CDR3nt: TGCGCCAGCAGCCAAGATCGACTTGGGTCAAATGAGCAGTTCTTC; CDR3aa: CASSQDRLGSNEQFF
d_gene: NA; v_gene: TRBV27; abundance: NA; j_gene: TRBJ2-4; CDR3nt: TGTGCCAGCAGACCGACAGCAATACAAGCCAAAAACATTCAGTACTTC; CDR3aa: CASRPTAIQAKNIQYF
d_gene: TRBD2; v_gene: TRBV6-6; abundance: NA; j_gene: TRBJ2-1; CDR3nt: TGTGCCAGCAGCCGCGGGGGGGCGGGAGAGCAGTTCTTC; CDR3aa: CASSRGGAGEQFF
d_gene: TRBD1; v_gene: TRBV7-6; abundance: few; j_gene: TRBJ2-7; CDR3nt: TGTGCCAGCAGCTTAGAGGGGACAGGGGATCCTTCCTACGAGCAGTACTTC; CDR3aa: CASSLEGTGDPSYEQYF
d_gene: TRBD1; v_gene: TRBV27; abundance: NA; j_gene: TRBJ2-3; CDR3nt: TGTGCCAGCAGTCTGACAGGGGTTTCTACAGATACGCAGTATTTT; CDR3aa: CASSLTGVSTDTQYF
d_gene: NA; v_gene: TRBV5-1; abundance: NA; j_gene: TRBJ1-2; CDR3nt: TGCGCCAGCAGCTTGGCCTCATGGGGGCTCGATGGCTACACCTTC; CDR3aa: CASSLASWGLDGYTF
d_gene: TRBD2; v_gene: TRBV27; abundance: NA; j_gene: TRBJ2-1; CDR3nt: TGTGCCAGCAGTTCCTCAAAAATCGGGACTAGCGGCTACAATGAGCAGTTCTTC; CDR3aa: CASSSSKIGTSGYNEQFF
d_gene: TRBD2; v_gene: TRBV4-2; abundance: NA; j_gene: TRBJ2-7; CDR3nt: TGTGCCAGCAGCCAGGCTCGACATCTAGCGGGGCGGGACGAGCAGTACTTC; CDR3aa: CASSQARHLAGRDEQYF
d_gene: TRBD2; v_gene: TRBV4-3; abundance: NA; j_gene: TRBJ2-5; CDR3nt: TGCGCCAGCAGCCAAGATCGGACTAGCGGGGAGACCCAGTACTTC; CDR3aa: CASSQDRTSGETQYF
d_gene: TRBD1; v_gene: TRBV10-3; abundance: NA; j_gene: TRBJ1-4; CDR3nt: TGTGCCATCAGGCCGGACAGGGGTGAGGAAAAACTGTTTTTT; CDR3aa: CAIRPDRGEEKLFF
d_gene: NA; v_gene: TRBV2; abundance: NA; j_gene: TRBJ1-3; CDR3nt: TGTGCCAGCCCTAAAGAGGGCAGCCTGCCATCTGGAAACACCATATATTTT; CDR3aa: CASPKEGSLPSGNTIYF
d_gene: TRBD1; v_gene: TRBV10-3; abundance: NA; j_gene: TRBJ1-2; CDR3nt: TGTGCCATCAGTAGGGGGACAGGGGACTATGGCTACACCTTC; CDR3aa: CAISRGTGDYGYTF
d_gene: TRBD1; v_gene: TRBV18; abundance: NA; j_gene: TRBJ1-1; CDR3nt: TGTGCCAGCTCACCTGGGACAGGTCAAACTGAAGCTTTCTTT; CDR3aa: CASSPGTGQTEAFF
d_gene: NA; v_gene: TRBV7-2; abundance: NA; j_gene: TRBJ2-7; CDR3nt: TGTGCCAGCAGCCACAGTATGACCCCCTCCTACGAGCAGTACTTC; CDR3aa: CASSHSMTPSYEQYF
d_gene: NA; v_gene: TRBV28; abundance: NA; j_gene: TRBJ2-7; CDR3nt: TGTGCCAGCAGTTTAGGGGGGAGAGGGGCCTACGAGCAGTACTTC; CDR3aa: CASSLGGRGAYEQYF
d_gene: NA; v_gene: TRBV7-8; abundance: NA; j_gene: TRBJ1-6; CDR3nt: TGTGCCAGCAGCCCAAAGCCTCCGGGGGGTTCACCCCTCCACTTT; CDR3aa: CASSPKPPGGSPLHF
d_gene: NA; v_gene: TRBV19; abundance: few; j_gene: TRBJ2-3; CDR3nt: TGTGCCAGTAGTATGAGGGGGAAGGGGATAGATACGCAGTATTTT; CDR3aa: CASSMRGKGIDTQYF
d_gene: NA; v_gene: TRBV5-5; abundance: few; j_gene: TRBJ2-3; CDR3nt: TGTGCCAGCAGCCACGGGACCGATGACTCGGGGCAGCGGGCCTCAGATACGCAGTATTTT; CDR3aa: CASSHGTDDSGQRASDTQYF
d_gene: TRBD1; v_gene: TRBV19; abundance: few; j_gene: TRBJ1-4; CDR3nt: TGTGCCAGTAGCCCGGACAGGGTGGATGAAAAACTGTTTTTT; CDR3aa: CASSPDRVDEKLFF
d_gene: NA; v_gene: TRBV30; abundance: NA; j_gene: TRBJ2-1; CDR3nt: TGTGCCTGGAGTGTACTCGCGGGACTGGGGCTCAATGAGCAGTTCTTC; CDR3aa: CAWSVLAGLGLNEQFF
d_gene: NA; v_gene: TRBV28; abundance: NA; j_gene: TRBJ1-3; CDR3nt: TGTGCCAGCGATTCGAGGATGGGCGGGGGAAACACCATATATTTT; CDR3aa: CASDSRMGGGNTIYF
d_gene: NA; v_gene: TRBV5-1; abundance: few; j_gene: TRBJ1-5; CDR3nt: TGCGCCAGCAGCTACTCCGGCGGAAGCAATCAGCCCCAGCATTTT; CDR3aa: CASSYSGGSNQPQHF